The 3 T cell receptor beta chains listed next were all sequenced from one sample in a study of blood T cells in healthy people across ages. Then a second PCR, running roughly 6 to 11 cycles, was carried out with a sample-barcoded 5' primer and a J-beta primer mix. TCRdb reprocessed the 5' RACE reads via MiXCR and lists one record per CDR3 protein. The table lists 1,300,000 or so distinct CDR3 sequences, around 59% of them singletons. The sample comprised blood. The receptors shown here come from a man between 18 and 35 years old in good health.

CDR3 sequence: CASSQVSGGNIYEQYF. The DNA of the CDR3 is TGCGCCAGCAGCCAAGTATCCGGGGGCAATATCTACGAGCAGTACTTC. The chain links TRBV4-1 to TRBJ2-7; D may correspond to TRBD1 or TRBD2 (6 bases each). Deletions cut 1 base from V and 3 bases from J, with 16 bases between. The CDR3 totals 16 residues. CDR1 is MGHRA, CDR2 YSYEKL, per germline.

The chain links TRBV2 to TRBJ1-4, with 7 bases lining up with TRBD1. The V gene's germline CDR1 is SNHLY and CDR2 FYNNEI. The CDR3 spans 12 residues. V was pared by 7 bases and J by 7 bases, with 3 bases of the junction left unmatched. This CDR3 is CASKGALEKLFF. The CDR3 DNA sequence: TGTGCCAGCAAGGGGGCACTTGAAAAACTGTTTTTT.

The gene calls are TRBV7-2 and TRBJ1-4, with unresolved D. V lost 0 bases and J lost 7, with 9 bases in between. This CDR3 is 14 amino acids long. The germline CDR1 and CDR2 sequences are SGHTA and FQGNSA. The CDR3: CASSLARPGEKLFF. DNA of the CDR3: TGTGCCAGCAGCTTAGCGAGGCCCGGTGAAAAACTGTTTTTT.